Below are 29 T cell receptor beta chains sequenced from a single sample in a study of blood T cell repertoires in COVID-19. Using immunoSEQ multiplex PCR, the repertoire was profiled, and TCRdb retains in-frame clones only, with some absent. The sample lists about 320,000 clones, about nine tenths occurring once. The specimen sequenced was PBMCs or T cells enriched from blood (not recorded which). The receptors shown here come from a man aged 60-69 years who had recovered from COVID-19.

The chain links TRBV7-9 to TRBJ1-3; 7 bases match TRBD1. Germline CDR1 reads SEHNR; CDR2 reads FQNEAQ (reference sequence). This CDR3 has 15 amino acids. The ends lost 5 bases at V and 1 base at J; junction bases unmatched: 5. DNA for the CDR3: TGTGCCAGCAGCACCGGACAGGATTCTGGAAACACCATATATTTT. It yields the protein CASSTGQDSGNTIYF.

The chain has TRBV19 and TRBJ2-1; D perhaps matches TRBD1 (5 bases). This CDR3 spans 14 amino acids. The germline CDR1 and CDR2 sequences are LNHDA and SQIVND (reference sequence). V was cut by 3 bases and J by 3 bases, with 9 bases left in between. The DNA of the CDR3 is TGTGCCAGTAGTATCGGGCAGGGCTACAATGAGCAGTTCTTC. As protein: CASSIGQGYNEQFF.

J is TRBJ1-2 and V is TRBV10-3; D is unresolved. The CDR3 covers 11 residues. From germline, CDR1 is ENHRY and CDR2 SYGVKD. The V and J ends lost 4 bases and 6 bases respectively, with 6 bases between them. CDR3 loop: CAISADNGYTF. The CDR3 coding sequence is TGTGCCATCAGTGCAGATAATGGCTACACCTTC.

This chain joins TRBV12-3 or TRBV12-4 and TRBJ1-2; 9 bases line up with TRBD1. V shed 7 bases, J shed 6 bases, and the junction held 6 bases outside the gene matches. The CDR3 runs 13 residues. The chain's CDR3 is CASTSQGAHGYTF. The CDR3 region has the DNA TGTGCCAGCACCTCACAGGGGGCTCATGGCTACACCTTC.

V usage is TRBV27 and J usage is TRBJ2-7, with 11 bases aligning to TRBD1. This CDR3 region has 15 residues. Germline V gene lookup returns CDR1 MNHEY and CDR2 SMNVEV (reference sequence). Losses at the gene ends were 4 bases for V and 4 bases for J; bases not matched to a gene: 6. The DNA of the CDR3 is TGTGCCAGCAGTTCAGGGACAGGGGGTTTTTACGAGCAGTACTTC. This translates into CASSSGTGGFYEQYF.

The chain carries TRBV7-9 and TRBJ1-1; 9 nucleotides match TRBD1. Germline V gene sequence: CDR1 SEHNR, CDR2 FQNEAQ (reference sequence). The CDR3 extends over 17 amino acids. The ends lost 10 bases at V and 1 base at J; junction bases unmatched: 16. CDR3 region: CATLGIGTGTGNTEAFF. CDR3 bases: TGTGCCACCCTGGGTATCGGGACAGGGACAGGGAACACTGAAGCTTTCTTT.

Here the CDR3 reads CASSQDGPGSGANVLTF. The CDR3 nucleotides are TGTGCCAGCAGCCAAGACGGTCCCGGCTCTGGGGCCAACGTCCTGACTTTC. This chain uses TRBV4-2 with TRBJ2-6; no clear D. Trimming left V 0 bases short and J 0 bases short, with 9 bases between. CDR3 length equals 17 residues. Per germline, CDR1 LGHNA and CDR2 YNFKEQ.

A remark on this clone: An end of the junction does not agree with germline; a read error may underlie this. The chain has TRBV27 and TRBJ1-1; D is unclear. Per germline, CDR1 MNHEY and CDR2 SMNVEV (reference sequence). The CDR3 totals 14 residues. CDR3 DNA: TGTGCCAGCAGCCGGCTAACGCCCGCCGGCGGGGAGCATTTT. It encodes CASSRLTPAGGEHF.

The CDR3 loop reads CASSQGLPTYEQYF. DNA for the CDR3: TGTGCCAGCAGTCAGGGACTGCCAACCTACGAGCAGTACTTC. This chain uses TRBV3-1 (or the pseudogene TRBV3-2) with TRBJ2-7; TRBD2 might be the D (6 bases). V lost 6 bases and J 2 bases, leaving 14 bases between the germline ends. The germline CDR1 and CDR2 sequences are LGHDT and YNNKEL (reference sequence). The CDR3 totals 14 residues.

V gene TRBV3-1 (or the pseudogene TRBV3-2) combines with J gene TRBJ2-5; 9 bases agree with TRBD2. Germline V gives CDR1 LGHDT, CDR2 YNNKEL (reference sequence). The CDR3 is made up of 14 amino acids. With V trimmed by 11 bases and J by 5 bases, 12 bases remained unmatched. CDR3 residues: CAVSRLAGTETQYF. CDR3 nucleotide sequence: TGTGCCGTCTCGCGGCTAGCGGGAACTGAGACCCAGTACTTC.

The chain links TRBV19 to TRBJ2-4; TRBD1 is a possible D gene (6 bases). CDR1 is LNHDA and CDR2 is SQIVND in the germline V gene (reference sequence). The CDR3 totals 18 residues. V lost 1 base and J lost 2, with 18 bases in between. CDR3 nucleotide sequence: TGTGCCAGTAGTATAGCAGGGGTGGCAGAAAGTACCAAAAACATTCAGTACTTC. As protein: CASSIAGVAESTKNIQYF.

The chain's CDR3 is CASSYTSGRDHEQYF. The CDR3 coding sequence is TGCGCCAGCAGCTACACTAGCGGGAGGGACCACGAGCAGTACTTC. This rearrangement joins TRBV4-1 to TRBJ2-7; 13 positions agree with TRBD2. Germline V gene lookup returns CDR1 MGHRA and CDR2 YSYEKL. This CDR3 comprises 15 residues. Trimming took 5 bases from V and 5 from J; bases not matched to a gene: 6.

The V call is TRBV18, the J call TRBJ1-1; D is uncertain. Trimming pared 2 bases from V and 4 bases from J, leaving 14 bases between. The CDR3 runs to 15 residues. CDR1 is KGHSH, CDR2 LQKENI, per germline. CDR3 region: CASSPLAASGTEAFF. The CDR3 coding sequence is TGTGCCAGCTCACCATTAGCAGCCTCGGGCACTGAAGCTTTCTTT. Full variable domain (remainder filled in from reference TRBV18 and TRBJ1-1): NAGVMQNPRHLVRRRGQEARLRCSPMKGHSHVYWYRQLPEEGLKFMVYLQKENIIDESGMPKERFSAEFPKEGPSILRIQQVVRGDSAAYFCASSPLAASGTEAFFGQGTRLTVV.

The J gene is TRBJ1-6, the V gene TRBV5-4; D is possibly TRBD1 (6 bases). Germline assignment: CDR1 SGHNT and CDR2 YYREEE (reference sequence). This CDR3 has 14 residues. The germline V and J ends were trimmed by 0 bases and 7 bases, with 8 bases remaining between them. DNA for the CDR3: TGTGCCAGCAGCTTGGCTGGACAGAATTCACCCCTCCACTTT. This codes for CASSLAGQNSPLHF.

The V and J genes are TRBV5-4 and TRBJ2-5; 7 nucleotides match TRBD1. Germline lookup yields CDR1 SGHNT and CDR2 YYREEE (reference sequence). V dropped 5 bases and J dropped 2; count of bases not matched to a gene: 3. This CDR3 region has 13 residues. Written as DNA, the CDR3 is TGTGCCAGCAGAGGACAGGCTCAAGAGACCCAGTACTTC. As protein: CASRGQAQETQYF. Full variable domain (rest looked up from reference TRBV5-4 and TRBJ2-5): ETGVTQSPTHLIKTRGQQVTLRCSSQSGHNTVSWYQQALGQGPQFIFQYYREEENGRGNFPPRFSGLQFPNYSSELNVNALELDDSALYLCASRGQAQETQYFGPGTRLLVL.

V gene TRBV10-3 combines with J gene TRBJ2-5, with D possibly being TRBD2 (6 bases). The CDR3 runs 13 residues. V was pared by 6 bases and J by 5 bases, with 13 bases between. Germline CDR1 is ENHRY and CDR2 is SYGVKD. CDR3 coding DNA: TGTGCCATCAGAGGAGGGCCCAGGGAGACCCAGTACTTC. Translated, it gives CAIRGGPRETQYF.

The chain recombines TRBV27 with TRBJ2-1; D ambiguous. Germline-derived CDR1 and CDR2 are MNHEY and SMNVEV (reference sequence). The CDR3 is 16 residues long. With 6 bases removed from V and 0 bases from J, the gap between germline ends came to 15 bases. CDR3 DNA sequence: TGTGCCAGCAGAACAAGAGCGCTCGACTCCTACAATGAGCAGTTCTTC. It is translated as CASRTRALDSYNEQFF.

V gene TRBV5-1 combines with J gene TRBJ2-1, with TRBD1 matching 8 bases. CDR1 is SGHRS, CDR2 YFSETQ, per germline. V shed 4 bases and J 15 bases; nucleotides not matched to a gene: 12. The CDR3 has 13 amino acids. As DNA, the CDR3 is TGCGCCAGCAGCGCCAGGGGGCGCGGTCAGGTGTTCTTC. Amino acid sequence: CASSARGRGQVFF.

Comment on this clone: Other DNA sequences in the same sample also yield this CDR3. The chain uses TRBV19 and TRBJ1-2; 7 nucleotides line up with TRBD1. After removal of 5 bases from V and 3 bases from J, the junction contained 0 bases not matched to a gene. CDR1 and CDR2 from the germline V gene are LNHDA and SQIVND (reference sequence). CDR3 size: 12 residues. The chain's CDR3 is CASSDRDYGYTF. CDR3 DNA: TGTGCCAGTAGTGACAGGGACTATGGCTACACCTTC.

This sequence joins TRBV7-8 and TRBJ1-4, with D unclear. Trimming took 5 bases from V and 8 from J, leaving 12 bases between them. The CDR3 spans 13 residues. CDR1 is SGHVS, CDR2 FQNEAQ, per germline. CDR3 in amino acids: CASSPHSQEKLFF. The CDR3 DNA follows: TGTGCCAGCAGCCCGCACAGTCAGGAAAAACTGTTTTTT. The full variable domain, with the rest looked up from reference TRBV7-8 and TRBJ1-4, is GAGVSQSPRYKVAKRGQDVALRCDPISGHVSLFWYQQALGQGPEFLTYFQNEAQLDKSGLPSDRFFAERPEGSVSTLKIQRTQQEDSAVYLCASSPHSQEKLFFGSGTQLSVL.

CDR3 sequence: CARSFQGRRYGYTF. DNA for the CDR3: TGTGCCAGAAGCTTCCAGGGGCGCCGGTATGGCTACACCTTC. The genes are TRBV5-3 and TRBJ1-2; a possible D gene is TRBD1 (6 bases). TRBV5-3 is classed as an ORF, of uncertain function. The germline V and J ends were trimmed by 2 bases and 5 bases, with 13 bases remaining between them. The length of the CDR3 is 14 residues.

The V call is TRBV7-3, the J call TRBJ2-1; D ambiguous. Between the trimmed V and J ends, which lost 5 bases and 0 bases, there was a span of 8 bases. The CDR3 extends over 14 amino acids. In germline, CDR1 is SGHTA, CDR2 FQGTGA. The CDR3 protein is CASSLRSSYNEQFF. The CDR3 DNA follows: TGTGCCAGCAGCCTCCGTAGCTCCTACAATGAGCAGTTCTTC. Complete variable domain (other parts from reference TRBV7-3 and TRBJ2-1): GAGVSQTPSNKVTEKGKYVELRCDPISGHTALYWYRQSLGQGPEFLIYFQGTGAADDSGLPNDRFFAVRPEGSVSTLKIQRTERGDSAVYLCASSLRSSYNEQFFGPGTRLTVL.

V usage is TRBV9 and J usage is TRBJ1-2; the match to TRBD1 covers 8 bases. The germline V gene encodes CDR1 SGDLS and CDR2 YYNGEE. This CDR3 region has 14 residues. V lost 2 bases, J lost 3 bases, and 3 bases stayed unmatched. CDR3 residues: CASSVQGADYGYTF. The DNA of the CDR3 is TGTGCCAGCAGCGTTCAGGGGGCGGACTATGGCTACACCTTC.

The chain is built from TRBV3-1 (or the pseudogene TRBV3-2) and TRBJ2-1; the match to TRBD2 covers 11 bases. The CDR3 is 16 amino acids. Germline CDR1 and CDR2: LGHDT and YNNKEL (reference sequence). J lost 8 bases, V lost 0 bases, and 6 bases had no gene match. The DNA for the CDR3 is TGTGCCAGCAGCCAAGAACACCTAGCGGGAGGCTATGAGCAGTTCTTC. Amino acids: CASSQEHLAGGYEQFF.

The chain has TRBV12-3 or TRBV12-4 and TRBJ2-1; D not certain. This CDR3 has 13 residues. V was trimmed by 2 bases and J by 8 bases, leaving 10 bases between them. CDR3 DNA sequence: TGTGCCAGCAGTTTACCCTATAGTGATGAGCAGTTCTTC. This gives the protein CASSLPYSDEQFF.

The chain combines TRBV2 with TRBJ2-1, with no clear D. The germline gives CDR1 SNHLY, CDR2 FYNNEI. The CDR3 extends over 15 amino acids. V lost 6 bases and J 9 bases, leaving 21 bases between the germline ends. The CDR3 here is CASRAELSTESEQFF. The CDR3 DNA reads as TGTGCCAGCAGGGCAGAACTCTCGACTGAGTCTGAGCAGTTCTTC.

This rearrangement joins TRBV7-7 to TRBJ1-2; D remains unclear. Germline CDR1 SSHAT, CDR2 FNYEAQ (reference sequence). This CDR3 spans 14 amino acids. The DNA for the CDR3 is TGTGCTATGCTAACGCGGGCAGAGAACTATGGCTACACCTTC. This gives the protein CAMLTRAENYGYTF.

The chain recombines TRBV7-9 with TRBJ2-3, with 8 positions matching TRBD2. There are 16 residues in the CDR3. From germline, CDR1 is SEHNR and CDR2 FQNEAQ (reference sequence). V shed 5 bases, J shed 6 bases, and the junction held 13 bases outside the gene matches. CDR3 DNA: TGTGCCAGCAGCAAGGGACTAGTGGTCGTCGGGGATACGCAGTATTTT. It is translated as CASSKGLVVVGDTQYF. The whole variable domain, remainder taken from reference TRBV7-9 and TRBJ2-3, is DTGVSQNPRHKITKRGQNVTFRCDPISEHNRLYWYRQTLGQGPEFLTYFQNEAQLEKSRLLSDRFSAERPKGSFSTLEIQRTEQGDSAMYLCASSKGLVVVGDTQYFGPGTRLTVL.

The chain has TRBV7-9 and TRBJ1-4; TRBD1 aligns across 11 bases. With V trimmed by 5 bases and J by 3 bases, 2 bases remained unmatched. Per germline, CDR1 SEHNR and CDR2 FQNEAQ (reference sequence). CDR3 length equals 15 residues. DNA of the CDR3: TGTGCCAGCAGCCTGGACAGGGGGCCTAATGAAAAACTGTTTTTT. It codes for CASSLDRGPNEKLFF.